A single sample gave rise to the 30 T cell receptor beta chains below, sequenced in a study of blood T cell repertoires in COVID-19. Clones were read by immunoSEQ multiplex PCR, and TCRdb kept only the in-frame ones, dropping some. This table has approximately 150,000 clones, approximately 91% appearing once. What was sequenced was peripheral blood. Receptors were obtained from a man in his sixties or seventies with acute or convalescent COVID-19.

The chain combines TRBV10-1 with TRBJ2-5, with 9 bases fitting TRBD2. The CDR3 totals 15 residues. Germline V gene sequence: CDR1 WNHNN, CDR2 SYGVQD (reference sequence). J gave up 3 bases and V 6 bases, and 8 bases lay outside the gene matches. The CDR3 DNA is TGCGCCAGCAGCCCCGCCGGGACTAGCAAAGAGACCCAGTACTTC. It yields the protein CASSPAGTSKETQYF.

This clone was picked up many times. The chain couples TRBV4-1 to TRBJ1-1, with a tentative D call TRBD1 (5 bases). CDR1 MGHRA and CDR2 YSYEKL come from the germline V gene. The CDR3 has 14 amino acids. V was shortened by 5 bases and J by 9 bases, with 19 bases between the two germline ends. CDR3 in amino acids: CASSDSSGPRKAFF. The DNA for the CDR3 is TGCGCCAGCAGCGATAGCTCAGGGCCGAGGAAAGCTTTCTTT.

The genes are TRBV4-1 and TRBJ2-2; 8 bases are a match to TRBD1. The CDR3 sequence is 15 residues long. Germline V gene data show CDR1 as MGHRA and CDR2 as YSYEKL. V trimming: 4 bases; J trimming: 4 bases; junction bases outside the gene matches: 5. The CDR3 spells CASSPGTGSTGELFF. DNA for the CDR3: TGCGCCAGCAGCCCCGGGACAGGAAGCACCGGGGAGCTGTTTTTT.

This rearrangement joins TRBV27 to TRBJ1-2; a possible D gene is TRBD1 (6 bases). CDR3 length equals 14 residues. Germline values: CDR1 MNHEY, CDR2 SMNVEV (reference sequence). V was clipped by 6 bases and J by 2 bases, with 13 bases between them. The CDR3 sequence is CASSALGQNYGYTF. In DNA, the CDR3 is TGTGCCAGCAGCGCTCTTGGACAGAACTATGGCTACACCTTC.

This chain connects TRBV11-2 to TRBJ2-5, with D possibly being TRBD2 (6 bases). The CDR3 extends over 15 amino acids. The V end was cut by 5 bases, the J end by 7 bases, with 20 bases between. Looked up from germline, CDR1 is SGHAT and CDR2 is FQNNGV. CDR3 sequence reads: CASSVGTRGVGTQYF. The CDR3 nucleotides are TGTGCCAGCAGCGTTGGGACTCGAGGGGTGGGGACCCAGTACTTC.

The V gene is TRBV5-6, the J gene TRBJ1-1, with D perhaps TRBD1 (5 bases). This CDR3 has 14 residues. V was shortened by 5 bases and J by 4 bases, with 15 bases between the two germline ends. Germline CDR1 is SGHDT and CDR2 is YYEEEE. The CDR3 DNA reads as TGTGCCAGCAGAGGGAAGGGGAAGGGCACTGAAGCTTTCTTT. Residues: CASRGKGKGTEAFF.

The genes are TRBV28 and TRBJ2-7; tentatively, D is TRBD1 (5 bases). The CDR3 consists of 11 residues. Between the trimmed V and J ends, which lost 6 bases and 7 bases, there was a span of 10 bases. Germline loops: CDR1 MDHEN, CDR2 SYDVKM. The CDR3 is CASRDRVEQYF. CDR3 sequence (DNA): TGTGCCAGCAGAGACAGAGTAGAGCAGTACTTC. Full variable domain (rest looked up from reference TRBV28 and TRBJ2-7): DVKVTQSSRYLVKRTGEKVFLECVQDMDHENMFWYRQDPGLGLRLIYFSYDVKMKEKGDIPEGYSVSREKKERFSLILESASTNQTSMYLCASRDRVEQYFGPGTRLTVT.

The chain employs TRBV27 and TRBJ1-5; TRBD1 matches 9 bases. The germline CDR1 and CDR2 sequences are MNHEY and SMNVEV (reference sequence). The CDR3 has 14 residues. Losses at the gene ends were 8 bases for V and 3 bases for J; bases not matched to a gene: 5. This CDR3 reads CASPRTGDNQPQHF. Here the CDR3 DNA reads TGTGCCAGCCCTCGGACAGGGGACAATCAGCCCCAGCATTTT.

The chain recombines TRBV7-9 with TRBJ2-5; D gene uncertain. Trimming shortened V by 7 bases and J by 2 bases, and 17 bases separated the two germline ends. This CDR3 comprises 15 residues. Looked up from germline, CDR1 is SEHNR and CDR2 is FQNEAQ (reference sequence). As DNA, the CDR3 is TGTGCCAGCACCTATCCTCTAGACTCTCAAGAGACCCAGTACTTC. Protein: CASTYPLDSQETQYF.

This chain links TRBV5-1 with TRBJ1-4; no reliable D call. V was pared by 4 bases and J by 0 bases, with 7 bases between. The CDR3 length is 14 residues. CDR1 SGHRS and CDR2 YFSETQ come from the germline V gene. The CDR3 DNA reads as TGCGCCAGCAGCAAACTTGCAACTAATGAAAAACTGTTTTTT. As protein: CASSKLATNEKLFF.

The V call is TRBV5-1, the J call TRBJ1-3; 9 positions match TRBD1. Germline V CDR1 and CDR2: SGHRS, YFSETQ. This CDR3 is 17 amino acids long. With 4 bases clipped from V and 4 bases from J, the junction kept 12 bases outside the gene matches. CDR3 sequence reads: CASSLRTGVTSGNTIYF. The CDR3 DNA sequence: TGCGCCAGCAGCCTTCGGACAGGGGTTACGAGCGGAAACACCATATATTTT.

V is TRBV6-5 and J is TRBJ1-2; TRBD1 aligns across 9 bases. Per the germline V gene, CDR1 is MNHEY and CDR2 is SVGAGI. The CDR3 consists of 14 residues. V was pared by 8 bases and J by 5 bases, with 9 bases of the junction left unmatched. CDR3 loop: CASRSRDRVYGYTF. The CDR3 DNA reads TGTGCCAGCCGTTCCCGGGACAGGGTATATGGCTACACCTTC.

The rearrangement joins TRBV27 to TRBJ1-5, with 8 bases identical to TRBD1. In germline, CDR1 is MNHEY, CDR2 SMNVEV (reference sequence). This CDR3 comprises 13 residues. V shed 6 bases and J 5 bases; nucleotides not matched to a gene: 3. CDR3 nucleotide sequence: TGTGCCAGCAGCCGACAGGGGCATCAGCCCCAGCATTTT. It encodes CASSRQGHQPQHF.

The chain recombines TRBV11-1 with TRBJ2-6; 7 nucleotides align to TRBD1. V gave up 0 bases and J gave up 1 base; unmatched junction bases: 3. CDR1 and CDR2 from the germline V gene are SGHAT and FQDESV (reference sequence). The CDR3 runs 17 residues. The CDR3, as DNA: TGTGCCAGCAGCTTAGCGTCCAGGGGGTCTGGGGCCAACGTCCTGACTTTC. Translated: CASSLASRGSGANVLTF.

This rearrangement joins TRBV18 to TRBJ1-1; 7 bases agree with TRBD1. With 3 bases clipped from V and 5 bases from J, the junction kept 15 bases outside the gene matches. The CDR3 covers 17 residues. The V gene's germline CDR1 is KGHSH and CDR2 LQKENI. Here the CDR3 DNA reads TGTGCCAGCTCACCCACATTCGCCGTAGGGGGCCGAACTGAAGCTTTCTTT. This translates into CASSPTFAVGGRTEAFF. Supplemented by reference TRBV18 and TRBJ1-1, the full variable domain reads NAGVMQNPRHLVRRRGQEARLRCSPMKGHSHVYWYRQLPEEGLKFMVYLQKENIIDESGMPKERFSAEFPKEGPSILRIQQVVRGDSAAYFCASSPTFAVGGRTEAFFGQGTRLTVV.

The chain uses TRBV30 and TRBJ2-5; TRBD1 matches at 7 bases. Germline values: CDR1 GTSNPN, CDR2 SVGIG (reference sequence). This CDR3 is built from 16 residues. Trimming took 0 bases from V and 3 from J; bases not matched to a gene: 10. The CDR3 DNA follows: TGTGCCTGGAGTGTAGGGTTCGTGGGACAGAAAGAGACCCAGTACTTC. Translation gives CAWSVGFVGQKETQYF.

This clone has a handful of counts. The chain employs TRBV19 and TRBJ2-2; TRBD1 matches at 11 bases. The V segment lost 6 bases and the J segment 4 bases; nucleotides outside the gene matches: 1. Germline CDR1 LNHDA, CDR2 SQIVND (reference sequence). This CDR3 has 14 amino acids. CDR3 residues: CASRGTGGTGELFF. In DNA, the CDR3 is TGTGCCAGTAGGGGGACAGGGGGCACCGGGGAGCTGTTTTTT.

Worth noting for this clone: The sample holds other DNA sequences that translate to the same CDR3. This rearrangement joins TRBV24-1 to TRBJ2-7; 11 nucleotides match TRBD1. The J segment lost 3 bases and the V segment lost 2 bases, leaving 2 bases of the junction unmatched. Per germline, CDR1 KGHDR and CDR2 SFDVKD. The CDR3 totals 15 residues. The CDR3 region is CATSDSGTGGYEQYF. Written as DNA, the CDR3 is TGTGCCACCAGTGATTCCGGGACAGGGGGCTACGAGCAGTACTTC.

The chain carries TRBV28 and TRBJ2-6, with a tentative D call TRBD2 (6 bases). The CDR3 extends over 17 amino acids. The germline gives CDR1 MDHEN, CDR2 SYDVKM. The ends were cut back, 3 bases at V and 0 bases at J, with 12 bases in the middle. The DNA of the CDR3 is TGTGCCAGCAGTTTGGGACTGCTGAGCTCTGGGGCCAACGTCCTGACTTTC. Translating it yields CASSLGLLSSGANVLTF.

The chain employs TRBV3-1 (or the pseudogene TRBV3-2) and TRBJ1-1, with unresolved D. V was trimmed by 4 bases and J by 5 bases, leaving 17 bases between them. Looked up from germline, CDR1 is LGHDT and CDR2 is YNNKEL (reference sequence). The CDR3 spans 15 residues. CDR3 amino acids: CASSPKARQETEAFF. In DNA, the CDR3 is TGTGCCAGCAGCCCTAAAGCCAGGCAAGAAACTGAAGCTTTCTTT.

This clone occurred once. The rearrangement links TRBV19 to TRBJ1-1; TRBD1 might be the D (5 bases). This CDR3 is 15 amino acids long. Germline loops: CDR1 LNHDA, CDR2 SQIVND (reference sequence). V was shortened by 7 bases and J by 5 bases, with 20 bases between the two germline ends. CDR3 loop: CASTIGGTRGTEAFF. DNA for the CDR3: TGTGCCAGTACGATTGGAGGGACGCGAGGGACTGAAGCTTTCTTT.

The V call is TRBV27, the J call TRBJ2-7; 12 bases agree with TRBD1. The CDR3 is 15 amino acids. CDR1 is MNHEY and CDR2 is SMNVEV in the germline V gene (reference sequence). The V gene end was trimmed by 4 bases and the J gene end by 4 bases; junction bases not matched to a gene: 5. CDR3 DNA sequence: TGTGCCAGCAGTTGGGGACAGGGGGCTCTTTACGAGCAGTACTTC. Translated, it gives CASSWGQGALYEQYF.

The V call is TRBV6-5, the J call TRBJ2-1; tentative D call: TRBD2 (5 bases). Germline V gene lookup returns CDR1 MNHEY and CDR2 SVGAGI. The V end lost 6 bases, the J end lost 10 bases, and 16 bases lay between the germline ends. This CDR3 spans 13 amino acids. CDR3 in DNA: TGTGCCAGCAGATGGACTCTTCTTCAGGAGCAGTTCTTC. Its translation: CASRWTLLQEQFF.

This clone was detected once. CDR3 sequence: CASSPGGYYGYTF. DNA of the CDR3: TGTGCCAGCAGCCCAGGGGGCTACTATGGCTACACCTTC. The V call is TRBV28, the J call TRBJ1-2; 8 bases line up with TRBD1. This CDR3 comprises 13 residues. In germline, CDR1 is MDHEN, CDR2 SYDVKM. V was pared by 6 bases and J by 3 bases, with 3 bases of the junction left unmatched.

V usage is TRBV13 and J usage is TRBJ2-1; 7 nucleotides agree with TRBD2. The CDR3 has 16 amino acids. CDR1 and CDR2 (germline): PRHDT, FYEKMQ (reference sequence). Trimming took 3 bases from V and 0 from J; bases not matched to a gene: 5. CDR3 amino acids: CASSLAGVSSYNEQFF. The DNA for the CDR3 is TGTGCCAGCAGCTTGGCGGGAGTGAGCTCCTACAATGAGCAGTTCTTC.

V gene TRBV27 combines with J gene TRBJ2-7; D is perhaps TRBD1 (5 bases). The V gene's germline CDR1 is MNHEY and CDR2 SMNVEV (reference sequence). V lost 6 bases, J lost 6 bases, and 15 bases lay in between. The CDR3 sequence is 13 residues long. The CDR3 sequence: CASSLRGGLEQYF. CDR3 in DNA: TGTGCCAGCAGCTTAAGGGGCGGTCTCGAGCAGTACTTC.

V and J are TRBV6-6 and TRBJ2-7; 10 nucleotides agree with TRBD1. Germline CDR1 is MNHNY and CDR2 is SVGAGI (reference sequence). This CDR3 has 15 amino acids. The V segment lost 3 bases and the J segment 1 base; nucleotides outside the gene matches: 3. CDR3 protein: CASSYPGQGSYEQYF. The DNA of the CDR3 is TGTGCCAGCAGTTATCCGGGACAGGGGTCCTACGAGCAGTACTTC.

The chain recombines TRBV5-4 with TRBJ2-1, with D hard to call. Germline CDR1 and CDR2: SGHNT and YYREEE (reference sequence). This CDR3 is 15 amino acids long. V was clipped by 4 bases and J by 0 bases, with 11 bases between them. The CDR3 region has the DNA TGTGCCAGCAGCCAGATAACAAGCTCCTACAATGAGCAGTTCTTC. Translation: CASSQITSSYNEQFF. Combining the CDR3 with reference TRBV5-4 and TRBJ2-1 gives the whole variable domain ETGVTQSPTHLIKTRGQQVTLRCSSQSGHNTVSWYQQALGQGPQFIFQYYREEENGRGNFPPRFSGLQFPNYSSELNVNALELDDSALYLCASSQITSSYNEQFFGPGTRLTVL.

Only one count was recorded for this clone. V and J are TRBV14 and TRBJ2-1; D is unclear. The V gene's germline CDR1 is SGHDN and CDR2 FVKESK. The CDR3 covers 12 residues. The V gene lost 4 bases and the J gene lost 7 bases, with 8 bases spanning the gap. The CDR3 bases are TGTGCCAGCAGCCCTTCTAAGAATGAGCAGTTCTTC. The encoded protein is CASSPSKNEQFF.

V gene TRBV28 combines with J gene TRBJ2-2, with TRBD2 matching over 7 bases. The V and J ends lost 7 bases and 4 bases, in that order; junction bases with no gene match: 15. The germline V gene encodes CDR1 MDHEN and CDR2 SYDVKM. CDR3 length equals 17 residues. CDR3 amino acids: CASISPGGSYSTGELFF. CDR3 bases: TGTGCCAGCATCTCTCCGGGCGGGAGTTATTCCACCGGGGAGCTGTTTTTT.